Presented here are 26 T cell receptor beta chains from one specimen sequenced in a study of T cells in Graves' hyperthyroidism and ophthalmopathy. Template material for amplifying TCR beta CDR3 regions consisted of RNA transcripts. An initial round of RT-PCR targeting the TCR CDR3 relied on the HTBI primer set. TCRdb re-analysed the multiplex PCR reads in MiXCR, keeping a single row per CDR3 protein. In the table there are about 300,000 distinct CDR3 sequences, about 19% of which are singletons. The sequenced sample was blood. The receptors originated from a man in his fifties with Graves' ophthalmopathy.

This clonotype was seen many times. CDR3: CASRPPGQHQPQHF. The CDR3 coding sequence is TGTGCCAGCAGACCTCCGGGACAACATCAGCCCCAGCATTTT. The rearrangement uses TRBV6-1 and TRBJ1-5, with a weak D call TRBD1 (6 bases). Between the trimmed V and J ends, which lost 6 bases and 5 bases, there was a span of 14 bases. This CDR3 is built from 14 residues. CDR1 MNHNS and CDR2 SASEGT come from the germline V gene.

This clonotype came up many times. The chain carries TRBV7-8 and TRBJ2-1; the match to TRBD2 covers 7 bases. Per germline, CDR1 SGHVS and CDR2 FQNEAQ. V dropped 0 bases and J dropped 3; count of bases not matched to a gene: 8. This CDR3 is 17 amino acids long. The CDR3: CASSLARLAAFYNEQFF. The CDR3, as DNA: TGTGCCAGCAGCTTAGCGCGGCTAGCGGCCTTCTACAATGAGCAGTTCTTC. Supplemented by reference TRBV7-8 and TRBJ2-1, the full variable domain reads GAGVSQSPRYKVAKRGQDVALRCDPISGHVSLFWYQQALGQGPEFLTYFQNEAQLDKSGLPSDRFFAERPEGSVSTLKIQRTQQEDSAVYLCASSLARLAAFYNEQFFGPGTRLTVL.

The chain is built from TRBV6-1 and TRBJ2-1; D possibly uses TRBD1 or TRBD2 (5 bases each). From germline, CDR1 is MNHNS and CDR2 SASEGT. This CDR3 has 16 residues. V lost 5 bases, J lost 7 bases, and 21 bases lay in between. In DNA, the CDR3 is TGTGCCAGCAGTCGTCATCATCCAGGGACGGGAAATGAGCAGTTCTTC. This translates into CASSRHHPGTGNEQFF.

The sample holds many counts of this clonotype. The chain employs TRBV6-5 and TRBJ2-7; no firm D call. This CDR3 is built from 15 residues. Trimming took off 0 bases at V and 2 bases at J, with 11 bases between the two ends. In germline, CDR1 is MNHEY, CDR2 SVGAGI. The CDR3 sequence is CASSYSWARAYEQYF. In nucleotides, the CDR3 is TGTGCCAGCAGTTACTCTTGGGCAAGGGCCTACGAGCAGTACTTC.

This clonotype was counted between two and nine times. A much bigger clone sits one base away, suggesting this may be a read error. The rearrangement links TRBV7-3 to TRBJ2-1; tentatively, D is TRBD2 (5 bases). The CDR3 sequence is 13 residues long. Germline assignment: CDR1 SGHTA and CDR2 FQGTGA. The V end lost 5 bases, the J end lost 10 bases, and 15 bases lay between the germline ends. The CDR3 nucleotides are TGTGCCAGCAGCCCCCAGTCGGGATACGAGCAGTTCTTC. This gives the protein CASSPQSGYEQFF.

The rearrangement joins TRBV15 to TRBJ1-6; a weak D match, TRBD1 (5 bases). V gave up 4 bases and J gave up 0 bases, with 10 bases separating them. Germline CDR1 LNHNV, CDR2 YYDKDF (reference sequence). The CDR3 is 16 amino acids. CDR3 sequence: CATSTGDTSYNSPLHF. The CDR3 DNA is TGTGCCACCAGCACGGGGGATACCTCCTATAATTCACCCCTCCACTTT.

As concerns this clonotype: The junction shows a germline mismatch at one end, possibly a read error. This rearrangement joins TRBV12-3 or TRBV12-4 to TRBJ2-5; perhaps D is TRBD1 or TRBD2 (5 bases each). This CDR3 has 15 residues. CDR3 sequence reads: CASSLGQGVQETQHF. The CDR3 nucleotides are TGTGCCAGCAGTTTGGGTCAGGGAGTCCAAGAGACCCAGCACTTC.

The chain carries TRBV20-1 and TRBJ2-3; TRBD2 aligns across 7 bases. V lost 5 bases to trimming and J lost 3 bases; unmatched junction nucleotides: 8. This CDR3 contains 14 residues. Germline V gives CDR1 DFQATT, CDR2 SNEGSKA (reference sequence). The CDR3 DNA reads as TGCAGTGCTTCGACGGGGGGTTGGACAGATACGCAGTATTTT. It specifies CSASTGGWTDTQYF.

This clonotype was recorded at least ten times. This rearrangement joins TRBV7-8 to TRBJ2-7; either TRBD1 or TRBD2 may supply D (6 bases each). V lost 1 base to trimming and J lost 4 bases, with 11 bases between them. The CDR3 is 14 amino acids. Germline assignment: CDR1 SGHVS and CDR2 FQNEAQ. CDR3 nucleotides: TGTGCCAGCAGCTTAGTTTGGGGGGCTTACGAGCAGTACTTC. This translates into CASSLVWGAYEQYF.

This clonotype was counted ten times or more. The J gene is TRBJ2-7, the V gene TRBV6-1; a weak D match, TRBD1 (5 bases). The V and J ends lost 8 bases and 2 bases respectively, with 19 bases between them. The CDR3 is 15 residues long. Germline V lookup: CDR1 MNHNS, CDR2 SASEGT. CDR3 nucleotides: TGTGCCAGCGCCGAGACAGAATATTTAACCTACGAGCAGTACTTC. Translation gives CASAETEYLTYEQYF.

This clonotype has just a few counts. This sequence joins TRBV24-1 and TRBJ2-5; D is perhaps TRBD2 (6 bases). CDR1 and CDR2 (germline): KGHDR, SFDVKD. CDR3 length: 17 amino acids. V lost 4 bases to trimming and J lost 1 base, with 18 bases between them. The CDR3 coding sequence is TGTGCCACCAGTGACCTGACTGGGGGGAGCGGCCAAGAGACCCAGTACTTC. Its translation is CATSDLTGGSGQETQYF.

A single count supports this clonotype. DNA for the CDR3: TGCAGTGCTGTGGTAGGGGCGGAGGCAGACTCCCATCGGGGTCAGCCCCAGCATTTT. Protein product: CSAVVGAEADSHRGQPQHF. The chain links TRBV20-1 to TRBJ1-5; the D gene is possibly TRBD1 (5 bases). Germline values: CDR1 DFQATT, CDR2 SNEGSKA (reference sequence). Trimming pared 5 bases from V and 6 bases from J, leaving 32 bases between. The CDR3 is 19 residues long.

The V and J genes are TRBV29-1 and TRBJ1-1; D not certain. The CDR3 consists of 11 residues. The germline gives CDR1 SQVTM, CDR2 ANQGSEA. V was trimmed by 4 bases and J by 4 bases, leaving 7 bases between them. The CDR3 here is CSVGWGTEAFF. CDR3 coding DNA: TGCAGCGTTGGGTGGGGCACTGAAGCTTTCTTT. Full variable domain (rest looked up from reference TRBV29-1 and TRBJ1-1): SAVISQKPSRDICQRGTSLTIQCQVDSQVTMMFWYRQQPGQSLTLIATANQGSEATYESGFVIDKFPISRPNLTFSTLTVSNMSPEDSSIYLCSVGWGTEAFFGQGTRLTVV.

This clonotype was observed many times. The chain joins TRBV7-9 to TRBJ2-2, with 15 bases that match TRBD2. This CDR3 contains 19 residues. The V and J ends lost 3 bases and 6 bases, in that order; junction bases with no gene match: 11. Germline loops: CDR1 SEHNR, CDR2 FQNEAQ (reference sequence). The CDR3 reads CASSFGLAGGPAWAGELFF. The CDR3 DNA reads as TGTGCCAGCAGCTTCGGACTAGCGGGAGGGCCGGCGTGGGCCGGGGAGCTGTTTTTT.

The V call is TRBV5-4, the J call TRBJ2-3; D possibly matches TRBD1 or TRBD2 (5 bases each). Germline CDR1 and CDR2: SGHNT and YYREEE (reference sequence). CDR3 length: 15 amino acids. The germline V and J ends were trimmed by 3 bases and 2 bases, with 13 bases remaining between them. The CDR3 here is CASSSTGPDTDTQYF. The CDR3 DNA is TGTGCCAGCAGCTCGACGGGACCAGACACAGATACGCAGTATTTT.

This clonotype was seen a single time. The chain links TRBV30 to TRBJ1-4, with 9 bases lining up with TRBD1. The junction had 5 bases not matched to a gene; V was cut back by 4 bases and J by 8 bases. The CDR3 runs to 13 residues. Per germline, CDR1 GTSNPN and CDR2 SVGIG (reference sequence). This chain's CDR3 is CAWTRDRVEKLFF. The CDR3 DNA reads TGTGCCTGGACCCGGGACAGGGTCGAAAAACTGTTTTTT. Based on the CDR3 plus reference TRBV30 and TRBJ1-4, the full variable domain is SQTIHQWPATLVQPVGSPLSLECTVEGTSNPNLYWYRQAAGRGLQLLFYSVGIGQISSEVPQNLSASRPQDRQFILSSKKLLLSDSGFYLCAWTRDRVEKLFFGSGTQLSVL.

This clonotype has just a few counts. The chain recombines TRBV28 with TRBJ2-2; D is unclear. Trimming stripped 6 bases from V and 4 bases from J, with 12 bases between. Germline assignment: CDR1 MDHEN and CDR2 SYDVKM. This CDR3 has 14 residues. The CDR3 sequence is CASSERVATGELFF. In DNA, the CDR3 is TGTGCCAGCAGCGAGCGTGTGGCCACCGGGGAGCTGTTTTTT.

This clonotype has a count of ten or more. V gene TRBV11-2 combines with J gene TRBJ1-1; D unclear. The CDR3 is made up of 11 amino acids. Trimming took 7 bases from V and 3 from J, leaving 6 bases between them. Germline V CDR1 and CDR2: SGHAT, FQNNGV. The CDR3 nucleotides read TGTGCCAGCAAGGAGGACACTGAAGCTTTCTTT. This gives the protein CASKEDTEAFF.

The rearrangement uses TRBV29-1 and TRBJ2-1; 10 nucleotides match TRBD1. This CDR3 is built from 15 residues. In germline, CDR1 is SQVTM, CDR2 ANQGSEA. The V and J ends lost 5 bases and 3 bases, in that order; junction bases with no gene match: 7. CDR3 in amino acids: CSVRTGGTFYNEQFF. The CDR3 region has the DNA TGCAGCGTTAGGACAGGGGGTACCTTCTACAATGAGCAGTTCTTC.

Comments on this clonotype: The junction shows a germline mismatch at one end, possibly a read error. The chain uses TRBV7-8 and TRBJ1-1; no firm D call. Germline V gene sequence: CDR1 SGHVS, CDR2 FQNEAQ. The CDR3 consists of 16 residues. CDR3 DNA sequence: TGTGCCAGCAGCTCTCCCCGGGTATCTATGAACACTGAAGCTCTCTTT. It translates to CASSSPRVSMNTEALF.

This clonotype was observed many times. The V call is TRBV7-9, the J call TRBJ2-3; 7 positions agree with TRBD1. Germline V CDR1 and CDR2: SEHNR, FQNEAQ (reference sequence). CDR3 size: 17 residues. V trimming: 3 bases; J trimming: 0 bases; junction bases outside the gene matches: 9. Here the CDR3 DNA reads TGTGCCAGCAGCTTGGCGACCGGGACAGCTAGCACAGATACGCAGTATTTT. Its protein product is CASSLATGTASTDTQYF.

This clonotype was observed a few times. The rearrangement uses TRBV18 and TRBJ1-5; 12 bases are shared with TRBD1. V lost 6 bases and J lost 2; bases outside the gene matches: 5. The CDR3 has 16 residues. Per the germline V gene, CDR1 is KGHSH and CDR2 is LQKENI. This chain's CDR3 is CASSGQGAPGNQPQHF. CDR3 nucleotides: TGTGCCAGCTCGGGACAGGGGGCGCCTGGCAATCAGCCCCAGCATTTT.

This clonotype was picked up many times. V is TRBV5-1 and J is TRBJ2-7, with a possible D match to TRBD2 (6 bases). Germline V gene data show CDR1 as SGHRS and CDR2 as YFSETQ. V shed 8 bases and J shed 0 bases, with 15 bases lying between them. The length of the CDR3 is 14 residues. The CDR3 DNA is TGCGCCAGGCCGAGATTAGCGGACTCCTACGAGCAGTACTTC. Encoded protein: CARPRLADSYEQYF.

Turning to this clonotype: At one end, the junction sequence differs from germline, possibly due to a read error. The genes are TRBV6-5 and TRBJ1-2; D call uncertain. The germline gives CDR1 MNHEY, CDR2 SVGAGI. The CDR3 is 15 amino acids. The CDR3 DNA reads as TGTGCCAGCAGTTCTTCCTGGACGTCGAACTATAGCTACACCTTC. Its protein product is CASSSSWTSNYSYTF.

This clonotype was picked up many times. The rearrangement joins TRBV20-1 to TRBJ2-5; weak D call: TRBD2 (5 bases). Trimming took off 2 bases at V and 0 bases at J, with 16 bases between the two ends. Germline CDR1 reads DFQATT; CDR2 reads SNEGSKA (reference sequence). The CDR3 runs 16 residues. CDR3 sequence (DNA): TGCAGTGCTAGAAAGTCCCTAGCCCGGAACCAAGAGACCCAGTACTTC. Translating it yields CSARKSLARNQETQYF.

The CDR3: CASSPPGLAGTYEQYF. DNA for the CDR3: TGCGCCAGCAGTCCACCGGGACTAGCGGGAACCTACGAGCAGTACTTC. The chain uses TRBV5-1 and TRBJ2-7, with 13 positions matching TRBD2. Germline CDR1 and CDR2: SGHRS and YFSETQ. Trimming cost V 5 bases and J 2 bases; bases outside gene matches: 7. The CDR3 is 16 residues long.